These 24 T cell receptor beta chains share one sample of origin, sequenced in a study of T cells in Graves' hyperthyroidism and ophthalmopathy (dated by TCRdb to the late 2010s). Library preparation employed multiplex PCR. The sequencer was an Illumina HiSeq 2000. Amplification of TCR beta CDR3 regions was carried out from RNA transcripts. The first round of RT-PCR for the TCR CDR3 was performed with the HTBI primer set and the Qiagen OneStep RT-PCR kit. TCRdb reanalyzed the raw reads on its own, using fastp at Q25 for trimming and MiXCR for clone calling, and kept in-frame beta chains. Entries are consolidated by CDR3 protein sequence, retaining the most common genes and DNA. The sample has some 550,000 distinct CDR3 sequences on record, less than 25% of them singletons. 26% of the sample comes from the top ten. Material for sequencing was blood. Receptor source: a man aged 18 to 29 with Graves' hyperthyroidism.

This clonotype has at least ten counts. A much larger clone lies a single base off, so this may be a read error. The rearrangement uses TRBV12-3 or TRBV12-4 and TRBJ2-2; D is unresolved. The ends were cut back, 4 bases at V and 7 bases at J, with 4 bases in the middle. The CDR3 loop spans 11 amino acids. CDR3 coding DNA: TGTGCCAGCAGTTCCGACGGGGAGCTGTTTTTT. Its protein product is CASSSDGELFF.

This clonotype was seen at least ten times. This chain connects TRBV29-1 to TRBJ2-7, with 8 bases that match TRBD1. Per germline, CDR1 SQVTM and CDR2 ANQGSEA. V trimming: 4 bases; J trimming: 0 bases; junction bases outside the gene matches: 5. The CDR3 is 14 residues long. CDR3 nucleotide sequence: TGCAGCGTTGTTCAGGGGGCAACCTCCTACGAGCAGTACTTC. Translation: CSVVQGATSYEQYF.

The chain combines TRBV6-1 with TRBJ1-6, with 7 bases lining up with TRBD1. This CDR3 has 16 amino acids. The trim removed 1 base at V and 9 bases at J, leaving 9 bases unmatched. Germline V CDR1 and CDR2: MNHNS, SASEGT. For the CDR3, the DNA is TGTGCCAGCAGTGAAGTGGAGACAGGGTATGGTTCACCCCTCCACTTT. The encoded protein is CASSEVETGYGSPLHF.

J is TRBJ1-1 and V is TRBV5-6; D not certain. With 0 bases removed from V and 2 bases from J, the gap between germline ends came to 8 bases. This CDR3 has 14 amino acids. The germline V gene has CDR1 SGHDT and CDR2 YYEEEE. CDR3 nucleotide sequence: TGTGCCAGCAGCTTGGACCCGACTAACACTGAAGCTTTCTTT. Translation gives CASSLDPTNTEAFF.

This clonotype was recorded many times. The genes are TRBV15 and TRBJ2-5; maybe TRBD2 (5 bases). The CDR3 runs 14 residues. Per germline, CDR1 LNHNV and CDR2 YYDKDF (reference sequence). Deletions cut 2 bases from V and 5 bases from J, with 12 bases between. The DNA of the CDR3 is TGTGCCACCAGCAGACGCGCCGGGAAGGAGACCCAGTACTTC. This gives the protein CATSRRAGKETQYF.

This clonotype appeared a few times. The V call is TRBV20-1, the J call TRBJ1-1; 10 nucleotides agree with TRBD1. The CDR3 is made up of 19 amino acids. The V segment lost 1 base and the J segment 0 bases; nucleotides outside the gene matches: 14. Germline CDR1 is DFQATT and CDR2 is SNEGSKA (reference sequence). CDR3 loop: CSARALTPGQGSMNTEAFF. The CDR3 DNA reads as TGCAGTGCTAGAGCCCTGACCCCGGGACAGGGGTCTATGAACACTGAAGCTTTCTTT.

This clonotype showed up just a few times. V and J are TRBV19 and TRBJ1-5, with TRBD1 matching 8 bases. Germline CDR1 and CDR2: LNHDA and SQIVND (reference sequence). The ends lost 6 bases at V and 3 bases at J; junction bases unmatched: 10. The CDR3 runs 16 residues. CDR3 protein: CASRQDREPTNQPQHF. The CDR3 nucleotides are TGTGCCAGTAGGCAGGACAGGGAACCCACCAATCAGCCCCAGCATTTT.

This chain uses TRBV6-5 with TRBJ2-5; 7 bases align to TRBD1. The CDR3 spans 17 residues. The V segment lost 5 bases and the J segment 1 base; nucleotides outside the gene matches: 13. Germline-derived CDR1 and CDR2 are MNHEY and SVGAGI. CDR3 protein: CASSHYGQAGVQETQYF. The CDR3 DNA reads TGTGCCAGCAGTCACTACGGACAGGCAGGGGTCCAAGAGACCCAGTACTTC.

This clonotype was found a few times. This chain links TRBV2 with TRBJ1-1, with a possible D match to TRBD1 (5 bases). The V and J ends lost 6 bases and 5 bases respectively, with 13 bases between them. CDR1 and CDR2 (germline): SNHLY, FYNNEI. The CDR3 contains 13 residues. CDR3 region: CASRVGVRTEAFF. The CDR3 DNA reads as TGTGCCAGCAGGGTAGGGGTTAGGACTGAAGCTTTCTTT.

This clonotype has at least ten counts. J is TRBJ1-1 and V is TRBV28, with no clear D. Trimming took 6 bases from V and 3 from J, leaving 14 bases between them. The CDR3 is 14 residues long. The germline CDR1 and CDR2 sequences are MDHEN and SYDVKM. The CDR3 is CASSPRAVYTEAFF. The DNA for the CDR3 is TGTGCCAGCAGCCCCCGGGCAGTATACACTGAAGCTTTCTTT.

The chain recombines TRBV4-1 with TRBJ2-5; D is unresolved. This CDR3 spans 14 amino acids. The V gene's germline CDR1 is MGHRA and CDR2 YSYEKL. Trimming stripped 0 bases from V and 2 bases from J, with 7 bases between. The CDR3 here is CASSQDFQQETQYF. CDR3 nucleotide sequence: TGCGCCAGCAGCCAAGACTTTCAGCAAGAGACCCAGTACTTC.

At least ten counts were recorded for this clonotype. V and J are TRBV5-1 and TRBJ1-2, with TRBD1 as a possible D gene (5 bases). Germline assignment: CDR1 SGHRS and CDR2 YFSETQ. V was clipped by 5 bases and J by 4 bases, with 18 bases between them. The CDR3 has 15 amino acids. The CDR3 DNA reads TGCGCCAGCAGTTCCGGGACGTTGACCTCCTATGGCTACACCTTC. Its translation is CASSSGTLTSYGYTF.

This clonotype was observed at least ten times. The V call is TRBV13, the J call TRBJ1-2; tentatively, D is TRBD1 (5 bases). Germline V gives CDR1 PRHDT, CDR2 FYEKMQ (reference sequence). The CDR3 spans 15 residues. The germline V and J ends were trimmed by 3 bases and 0 bases, with 11 bases remaining between them. CDR3 nucleotides: TGTGCCAGCAGCTTGGGACGGCAAACTAACTATGGCTACACCTTC. It is translated as CASSLGRQTNYGYTF.

This clonotype was counted many times. The chain links TRBV12-3 or TRBV12-4 to TRBJ1-1; D is unresolved. The CDR3 spans 14 residues. V lost 3 bases to trimming and J lost 1 base, with 9 bases between them. The CDR3 loop reads CASSFGRRNTEAFF. CDR3 in DNA: TGTGCCAGCAGTTTCGGCAGGCGGAACACTGAAGCTTTCTTT.

This clonotype was found many times. In DNA, the CDR3 is TGCGCCAGCAGTGATGACCCCTCGGGCACTGAAGCTTTCTTT. This codes for CASSDDPSGTEAFF. The rearrangement uses TRBV10-1 and TRBJ1-1, with D unclear. Per the germline V gene, CDR1 is WNHNN and CDR2 is SYGVQD (reference sequence). Trimming pared 3 bases from V and 4 bases from J, leaving 12 bases between. There are 14 residues in the CDR3.

The CDR3 reads CSARGGGSAYEQYF. The CDR3 DNA reads as TGCAGTGCTAGAGGGGGGGGCAGTGCCTACGAGCAGTACTTC. This sequence joins TRBV20-1 and TRBJ2-7; weak D call: TRBD2 (7 bases). Germline lookup yields CDR1 DFQATT and CDR2 SNEGSKA (reference sequence). V was shortened by 1 base and J by 2 bases, with 12 bases between the two germline ends. The CDR3 runs to 14 residues.

This clonotype was found a few times. The chain couples TRBV18 to TRBJ1-1, with 7 positions matching TRBD1. This CDR3 region has 14 residues. Germline trimming cut 2 bases from V and 6 bases from J; bases unmatched to any gene: 6. The V gene's germline CDR1 is KGHSH and CDR2 LQKENI. CDR3: CASSPSQGVAEAFF. The CDR3, as DNA: TGTGCCAGCTCACCAAGTCAGGGGGTGGCTGAAGCTTTCTTT.

There are many counts of this clonotype. The DNA for the CDR3 is TGTGCCAGCAGTGACAAAAACTATGGCTACACCTTC. This sequence encodes CASSDKNYGYTF. J is TRBJ1-2 and V is TRBV6-1, with D unresolved. Germline CDR1 reads MNHNS; CDR2 reads SASEGT. The length of the CDR3 is 12 residues. Trimming took 3 bases from V and 2 from J, leaving 4 bases between them.

This chain connects TRBV5-1 to TRBJ2-5, with no clear D. The germline CDR1 and CDR2 sequences are SGHRS and YFSETQ. V lost 2 bases and J 1 base, leaving 6 bases between the germline ends. This CDR3 is built from 13 residues. CDR3 DNA sequence: TGCGCCAGCAGCTTATTCCTCCAAGAGACCCAGTACTTC. The encoded protein is CASSLFLQETQYF.

This clonotype was seen many times. V gene TRBV6-1 combines with J gene TRBJ2-2; 8 bases agree with TRBD1. Germline CDR1 and CDR2: MNHNS and SASEGT. The junction had 4 bases not matched to a gene; V was cut back by 6 bases and J by 7 bases. The CDR3 has 13 amino acids. The CDR3 spells CASRTGDVGELFF. The CDR3 nucleotides are TGTGCCAGCAGGACAGGGGATGTCGGGGAGCTGTTTTTT.

Only a few counts were recorded for this clonotype. The chain combines TRBV7-8 with TRBJ1-1; maybe TRBD1 (6 bases). The germline V and J ends were trimmed by 5 bases and 4 bases, with 17 bases remaining between them. The CDR3 is 15 residues long. In germline, CDR1 is SGHVS, CDR2 FQNEAQ. CDR3 residues: CASSQIGGGPTEAFF. In nucleotides, the CDR3 is TGTGCCAGCAGCCAAATAGGAGGGGGACCCACTGAAGCTTTCTTT. Complete variable domain (other parts from reference TRBV7-8 and TRBJ1-1): GAGVSQSPRYKVAKRGQDVALRCDPISGHVSLFWYQQALGQGPEFLTYFQNEAQLDKSGLPSDRFFAERPEGSVSTLKIQRTQQEDSAVYLCASSQIGGGPTEAFFGQGTRLTVV.

In this sample, this clonotype turned up many times. The chain has TRBV12-3 or TRBV12-4 and TRBJ2-7; D ambiguous. With 3 bases removed from V and 3 bases from J, the gap between germline ends came to 24 bases. The CDR3 has 18 amino acids. CDR3 loop: CASSFGYRLNPNGYEQYF. The CDR3 bases are TGTGCCAGCAGTTTTGGTTACAGACTCAACCCTAATGGCTACGAGCAGTACTTC.

This clonotype was seen at least ten times. V gene TRBV5-4 combines with J gene TRBJ2-5; 12 bases are shared with TRBD2. CDR1 SGHNT and CDR2 YYREEE come from the germline V gene (reference sequence). J gave up 0 bases and V 2 bases, and 11 bases lay outside the gene matches. This CDR3 is 19 amino acids long. CDR3 amino acids: CASSFRMLAGGHYQETQYF. The CDR3 DNA reads TGTGCCAGCAGCTTTAGGATGCTAGCGGGGGGGCACTACCAAGAGACCCAGTACTTC.

This clonotype was counted at least ten times. The V call is TRBV30, the J call TRBJ1-1; unclear D gene. The CDR3 is 12 amino acids. V gave up 8 bases and J gave up 0 bases, with 10 bases separating them. Germline lookup yields CDR1 GTSNPN and CDR2 SVGIG (reference sequence). This CDR3 is CALEPMNTEAFF. In nucleotides, the CDR3 is TGTGCCCTCGAACCCATGAACACTGAAGCTTTCTTT.